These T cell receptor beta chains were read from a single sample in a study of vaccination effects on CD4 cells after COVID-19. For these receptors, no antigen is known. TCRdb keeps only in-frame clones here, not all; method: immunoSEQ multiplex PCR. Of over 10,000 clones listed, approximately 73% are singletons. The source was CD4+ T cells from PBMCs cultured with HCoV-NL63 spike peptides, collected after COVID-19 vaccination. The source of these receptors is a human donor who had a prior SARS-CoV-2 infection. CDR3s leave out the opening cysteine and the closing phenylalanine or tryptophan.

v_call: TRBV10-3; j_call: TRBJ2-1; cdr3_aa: AITTGTSGGYSEQF
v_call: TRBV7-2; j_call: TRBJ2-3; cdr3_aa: ASSWGGTDTQY
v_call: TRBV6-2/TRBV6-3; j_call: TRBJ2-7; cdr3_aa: ASSYNRDRGNYEQY
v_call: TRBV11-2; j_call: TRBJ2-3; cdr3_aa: ASSSPTGLAVLRQY
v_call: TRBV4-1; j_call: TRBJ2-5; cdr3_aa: ASSHGLLEETQY
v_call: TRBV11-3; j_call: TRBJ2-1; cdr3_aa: ASSFAGAYNEQF
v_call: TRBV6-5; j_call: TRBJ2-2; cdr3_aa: ASTPMRGGTGELF
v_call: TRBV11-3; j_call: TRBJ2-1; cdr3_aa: ASSSPTRRRDEQF
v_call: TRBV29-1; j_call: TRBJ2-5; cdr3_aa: SVERGAGETQY
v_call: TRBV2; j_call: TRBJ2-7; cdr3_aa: ASSWGRTSGEQY
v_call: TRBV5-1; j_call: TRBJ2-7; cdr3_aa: ASSLEPVAYEQY
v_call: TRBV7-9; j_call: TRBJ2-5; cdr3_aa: ASSSRGIEETQY
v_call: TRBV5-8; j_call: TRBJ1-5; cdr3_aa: ASNRDLQPQH
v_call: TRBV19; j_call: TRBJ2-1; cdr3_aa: ASTYSGARINEQF
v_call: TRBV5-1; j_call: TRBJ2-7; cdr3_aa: ASSFVGQGAGEQY
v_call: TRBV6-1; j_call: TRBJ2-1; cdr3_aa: ASSEPGGSGGFEQF
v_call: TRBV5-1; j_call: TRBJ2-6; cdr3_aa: ASSLVGASLPSGANVLT
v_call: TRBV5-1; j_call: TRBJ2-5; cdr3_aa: ASSLGLALETQY
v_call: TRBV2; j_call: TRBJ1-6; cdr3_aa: ASSAGPSGSPLH
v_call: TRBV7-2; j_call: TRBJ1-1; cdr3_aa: ASSLGGVYREAF
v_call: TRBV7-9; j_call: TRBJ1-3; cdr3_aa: ASSRARGSGNTIY
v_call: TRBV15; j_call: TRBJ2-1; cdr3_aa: ATSSSWTSGNLEQF
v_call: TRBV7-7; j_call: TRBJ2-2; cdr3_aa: ASSSFNTGELF
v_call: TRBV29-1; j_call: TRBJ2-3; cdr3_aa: SVKGGSGADTQY
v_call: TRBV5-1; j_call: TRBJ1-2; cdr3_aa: ASSPPGEGYT
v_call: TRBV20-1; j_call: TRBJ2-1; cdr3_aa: SAMWDGEQF
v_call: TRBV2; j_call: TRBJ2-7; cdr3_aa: ASSEANRARDNSYEQY
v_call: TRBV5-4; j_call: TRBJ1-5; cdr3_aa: ASSLEGARQPQH
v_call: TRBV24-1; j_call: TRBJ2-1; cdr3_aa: ATSETGGYEQF
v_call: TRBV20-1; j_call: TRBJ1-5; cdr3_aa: SASLGSSFNQPQH
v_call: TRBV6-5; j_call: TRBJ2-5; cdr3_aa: ASNSYSGQETQY
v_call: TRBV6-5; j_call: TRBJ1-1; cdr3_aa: ASSYYMNTEAF
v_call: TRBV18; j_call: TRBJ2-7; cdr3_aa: ASSPNQGYGEQY
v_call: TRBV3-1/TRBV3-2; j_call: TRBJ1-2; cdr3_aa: ASSHRGLLYGYT
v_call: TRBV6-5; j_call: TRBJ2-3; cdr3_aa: ASSSHSVDTDTQY
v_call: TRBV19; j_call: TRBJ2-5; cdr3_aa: ASSMRVAQETQY
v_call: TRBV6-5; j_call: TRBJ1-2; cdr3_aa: ASRLGLSFGYT
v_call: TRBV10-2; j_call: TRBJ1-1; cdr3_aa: ASKMSTEAF
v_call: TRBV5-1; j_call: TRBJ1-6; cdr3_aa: ASSLDREYSPLH
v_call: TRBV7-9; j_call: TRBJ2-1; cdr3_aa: ASSFPRRDNEQF
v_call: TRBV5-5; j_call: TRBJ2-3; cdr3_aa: ASSSGTSGIADTQY
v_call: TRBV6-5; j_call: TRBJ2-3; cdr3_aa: ASRKLAGGADTQY
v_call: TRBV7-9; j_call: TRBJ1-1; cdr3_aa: ASSFDMNTEAF
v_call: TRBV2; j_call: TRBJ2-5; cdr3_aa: ASSGRYSGQQETQY
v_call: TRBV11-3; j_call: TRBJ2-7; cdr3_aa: ASSFNHQSFEQY
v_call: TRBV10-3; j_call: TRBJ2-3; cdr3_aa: AISERDSGDADTQY
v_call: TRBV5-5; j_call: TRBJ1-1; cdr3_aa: ASSSSDWTAF
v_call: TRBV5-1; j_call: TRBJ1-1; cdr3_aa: ASSGGGNTEAF
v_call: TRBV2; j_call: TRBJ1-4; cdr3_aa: ASSEALWATNEKLF
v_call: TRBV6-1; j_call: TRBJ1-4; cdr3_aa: ASSEVSSFDEKLF